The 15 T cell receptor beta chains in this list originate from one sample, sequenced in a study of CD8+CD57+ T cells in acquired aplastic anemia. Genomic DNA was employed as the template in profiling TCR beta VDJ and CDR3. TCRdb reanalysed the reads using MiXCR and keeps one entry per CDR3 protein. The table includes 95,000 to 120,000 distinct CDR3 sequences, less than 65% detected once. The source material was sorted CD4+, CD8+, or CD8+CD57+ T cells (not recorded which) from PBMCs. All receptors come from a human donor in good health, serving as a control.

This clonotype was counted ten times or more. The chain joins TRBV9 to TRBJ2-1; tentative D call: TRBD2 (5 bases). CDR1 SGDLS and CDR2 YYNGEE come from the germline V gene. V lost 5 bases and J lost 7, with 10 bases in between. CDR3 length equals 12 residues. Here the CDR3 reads CASSAGTNEQFF. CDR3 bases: TGTGCCAGCAGTGCGGGCACAAATGAGCAGTTCTTC.

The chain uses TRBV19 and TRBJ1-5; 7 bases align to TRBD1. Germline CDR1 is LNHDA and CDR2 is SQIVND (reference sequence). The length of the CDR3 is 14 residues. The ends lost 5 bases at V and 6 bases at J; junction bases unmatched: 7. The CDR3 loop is CASSGDSRGQPQHF. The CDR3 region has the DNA TGTGCCAGTAGTGGGGACAGTCGGGGTCAGCCCCAGCATTTT.

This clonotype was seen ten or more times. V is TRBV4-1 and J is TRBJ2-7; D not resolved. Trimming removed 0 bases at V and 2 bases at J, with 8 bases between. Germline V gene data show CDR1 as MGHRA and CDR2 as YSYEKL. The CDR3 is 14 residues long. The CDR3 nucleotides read TGCGCCAGCAGCCAAGAGTGGGCCACCTACGAGCAGTACTTC. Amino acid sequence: CASSQEWATYEQYF.

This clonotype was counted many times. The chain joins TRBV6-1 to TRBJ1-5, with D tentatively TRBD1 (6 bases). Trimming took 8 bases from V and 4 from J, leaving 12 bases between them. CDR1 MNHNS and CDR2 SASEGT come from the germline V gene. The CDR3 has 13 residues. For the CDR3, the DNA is TGTGCCAGCTCGGAGGGGGGGAATCAGCCCCAGCATTTT. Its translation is CASSEGGNQPQHF.

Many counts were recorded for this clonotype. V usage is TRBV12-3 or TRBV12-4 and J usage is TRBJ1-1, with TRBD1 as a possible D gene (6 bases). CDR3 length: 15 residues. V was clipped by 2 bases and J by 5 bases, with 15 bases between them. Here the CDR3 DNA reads TGTGCCAGCAGTTTAACGGGGGCTCCGGAAACTGAAGCTTTCTTT. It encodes CASSLTGAPETEAFF.

CDR3 residues: CASSFLMSTEAFF. The CDR3 region has the DNA TGTGCCAGCAGTTTTCTGATGAGCACTGAAGCTTTCTTT. The genes are TRBV28 and TRBJ1-1, with D uncertain. The germline V gene encodes CDR1 MDHEN and CDR2 SYDVKM. V was trimmed by 3 bases and J by 4 bases, leaving 9 bases between them. The CDR3 spans 13 residues.

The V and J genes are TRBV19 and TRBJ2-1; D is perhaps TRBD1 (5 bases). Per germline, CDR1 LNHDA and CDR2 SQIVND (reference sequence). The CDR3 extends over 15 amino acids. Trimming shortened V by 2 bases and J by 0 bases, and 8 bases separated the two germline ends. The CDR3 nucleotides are TGTGCCAGTAGTATATCAGGGAACTCCTACAATGAGCAGTTCTTC. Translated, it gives CASSISGNSYNEQFF.

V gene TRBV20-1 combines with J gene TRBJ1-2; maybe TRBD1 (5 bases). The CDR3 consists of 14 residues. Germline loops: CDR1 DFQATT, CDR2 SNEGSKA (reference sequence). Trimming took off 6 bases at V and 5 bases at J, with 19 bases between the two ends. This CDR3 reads CSASSEAPGYGYTF. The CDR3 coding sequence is TGCAGTGCCAGCAGTGAAGCGCCAGGGTATGGCTACACCTTC.

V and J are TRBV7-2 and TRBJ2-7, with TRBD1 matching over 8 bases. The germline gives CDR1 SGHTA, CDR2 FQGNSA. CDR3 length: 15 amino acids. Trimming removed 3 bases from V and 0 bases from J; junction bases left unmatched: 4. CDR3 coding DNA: TGTGCCAGCAGCTTCTGGGACAGGAGCTCCTACGAGCAGTACTTC. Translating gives CASSFWDRSSYEQYF.

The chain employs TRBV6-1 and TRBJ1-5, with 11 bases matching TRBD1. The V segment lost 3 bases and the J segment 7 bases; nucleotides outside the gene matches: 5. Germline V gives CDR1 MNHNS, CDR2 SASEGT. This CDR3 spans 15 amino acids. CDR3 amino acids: CASSDRTGGLQPQHF. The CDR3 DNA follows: TGTGCCAGCAGTGATCGGACAGGGGGCCTACAGCCCCAGCATTTT.

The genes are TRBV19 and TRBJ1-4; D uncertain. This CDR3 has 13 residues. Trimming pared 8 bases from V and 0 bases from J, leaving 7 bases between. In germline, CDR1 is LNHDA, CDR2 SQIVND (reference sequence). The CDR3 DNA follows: TGTGCCAGTTCGAAGGCAACTAATGAAAAACTGTTTTTT. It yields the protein CASSKATNEKLFF.

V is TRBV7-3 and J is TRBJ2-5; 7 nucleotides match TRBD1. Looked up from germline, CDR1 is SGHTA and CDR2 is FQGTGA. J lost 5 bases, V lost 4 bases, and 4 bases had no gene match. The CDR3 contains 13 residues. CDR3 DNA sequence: TGTGCCAGCAGCTCCGACAGGGAGGAGACCCAGTACTTC. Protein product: CASSSDREETQYF.

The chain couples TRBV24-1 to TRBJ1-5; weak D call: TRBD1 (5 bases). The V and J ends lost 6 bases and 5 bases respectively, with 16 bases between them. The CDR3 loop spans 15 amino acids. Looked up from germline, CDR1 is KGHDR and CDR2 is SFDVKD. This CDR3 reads CATSFGGGADQPQHF. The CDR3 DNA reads TGTGCCACCAGTTTCGGGGGGGGAGCGGATCAGCCCCAGCATTTT.

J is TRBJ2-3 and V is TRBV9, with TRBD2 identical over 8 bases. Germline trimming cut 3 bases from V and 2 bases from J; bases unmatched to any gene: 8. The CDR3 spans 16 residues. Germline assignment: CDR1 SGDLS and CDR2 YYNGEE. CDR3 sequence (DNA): TGTGCCAGCAGCGCCGGGACTAGTGGGTACACAGATACGCAGTATTTT. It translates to CASSAGTSGYTDTQYF.

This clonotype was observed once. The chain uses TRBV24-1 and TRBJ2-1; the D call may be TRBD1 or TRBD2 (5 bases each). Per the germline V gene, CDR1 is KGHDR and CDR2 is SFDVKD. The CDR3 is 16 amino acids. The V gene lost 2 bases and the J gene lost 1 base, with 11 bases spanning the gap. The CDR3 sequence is CATSDSGTPSYNEQFF. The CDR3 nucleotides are TGTGCCACCAGTGATTCGGGGACCCCTTCCTACAATGAGCAGTTCTTC.